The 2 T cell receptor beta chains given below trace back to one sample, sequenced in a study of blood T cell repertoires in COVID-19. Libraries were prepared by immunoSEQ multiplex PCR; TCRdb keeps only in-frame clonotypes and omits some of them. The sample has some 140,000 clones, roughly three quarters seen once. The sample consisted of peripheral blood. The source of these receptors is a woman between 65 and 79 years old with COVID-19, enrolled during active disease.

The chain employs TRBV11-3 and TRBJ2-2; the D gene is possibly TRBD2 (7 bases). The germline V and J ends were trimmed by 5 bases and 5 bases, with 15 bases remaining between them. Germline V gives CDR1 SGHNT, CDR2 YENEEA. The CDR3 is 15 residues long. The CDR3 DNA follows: TGTGCCAGCAGCCCTCGGGGGGCGGTTACCGGGGAGCTGTTTTTT. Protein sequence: CASSPRGAVTGELFF.

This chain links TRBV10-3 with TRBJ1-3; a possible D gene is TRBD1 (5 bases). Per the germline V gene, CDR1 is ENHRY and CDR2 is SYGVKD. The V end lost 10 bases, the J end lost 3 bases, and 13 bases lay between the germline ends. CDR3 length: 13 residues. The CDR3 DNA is TGTGCCACCGCCCGGGGGGGTGGAAACACCATATATTTT. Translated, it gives CATARGGGNTIYF.